The next 11 T cell receptor beta chains were all read from a single sample in a study of cytomegalovirus exposure and HLA in healthy donors. 60 Vbeta and 13 Jbeta primers were used in PCR. The assay was immunoSEQ multiplex PCR, and TCRdb's table has in-frame clones only and misses some. Of fewer than 200,000 clones in the sample, 60% to 80% were seen once. Sequenced sample: PBMCs. These receptors were taken from a young man in good health and CMV-seropositive.

The chain is built from TRBV5-5 and TRBJ1-1; 7 bases are shared with TRBD1. The CDR3 runs to 13 residues. The trim removed 2 bases at V and 4 bases at J, leaving 2 bases unmatched. Germline V gene lookup returns CDR1 SGHKS and CDR2 YYEKEE (reference sequence). This chain's CDR3 is CASSFTGATEAFF. The CDR3 nucleotides read TGTGCCAGCAGCTTCACAGGGGCCACTGAAGCTTTCTTT.

The chain combines TRBV2 with TRBJ2-2; D remains unclear. The V end lost 3 bases, the J end lost 1 base, and 3 bases lay between the germline ends. Germline CDR1 is SNHLY and CDR2 is FYNNEI. The CDR3 runs 13 residues. Here the CDR3 reads CASSDGNTGELFF. The CDR3 DNA sequence: TGTGCCAGCAGTGACGGGAACACCGGGGAGCTGTTTTTT. The whole variable domain, filled in from reference TRBV2 and TRBJ2-2, reads EPEVTQTPSHQVTQMGQEVILRCVPISNHLYFYWYRQILGQKVEFLVSFYNNEISEKSEIFDDQFSVERPDGSNFTLKIRSTKLEDSAMYFCASSDGNTGELFFGEGSRLTVL.

The chain carries TRBV5-4 and TRBJ2-3; perhaps TRBD1 as D (6 bases). This CDR3 comprises 19 residues. From germline, CDR1 is SGHNT and CDR2 YYREEE (reference sequence). Trimming removed 2 bases at V and 0 bases at J, with 22 bases between. The CDR3 DNA follows: TGTGCCAGCAGCTTAGGGGGTGGCAGGATTTTTTCTAGCACAGATACGCAGTATTTT. This codes for CASSLGGGRIFSSTDTQYF.

The CDR3 region has the DNA TGTGCCAGCAGCTTACCTCGCGGCCTGGGGAACACTGAAGCTTTCTTT. This gives the protein CASSLPRGLGNTEAFF. The chain joins TRBV7-9 to TRBJ1-1; the D is unclear. The CDR3 covers 16 residues. V lost 2 bases and J lost 1, with 14 bases in between. Germline CDR1 and CDR2: SEHNR and FQNEAQ (reference sequence).

CDR3 nucleotides: TGTGCCAGTAGTAGGCTAGCGGGGAACCGTCGCGACGAGCAGTACTTC. Protein: CASSRLAGNRRDEQYF. The chain couples TRBV19 to TRBJ2-7; 9 bases map to TRBD2. There are 16 residues in the CDR3. Germline loops: CDR1 LNHDA, CDR2 SQIVND (reference sequence). V gave up 4 bases and J gave up 5 bases; unmatched junction bases: 12.

This chain links TRBV21-1 with TRBJ1-1. TRBV21-1 is designated a pseudogene. The CDR3 is 15 residues long. The CDR3 sequence is CASSKAIFGDTEAFF. The CDR3 DNA reads as TGTGCCAGCAGCAAAGCAATTTTCGGAGACACTGAAGCTTTCTTT.

The V gene is TRBV4-1, the J gene TRBJ2-1; D unclear. V was clipped by 4 bases and J by 5 bases, with 21 bases between them. This CDR3 contains 17 residues. The germline V gene encodes CDR1 MGHRA and CDR2 YSYEKL. In DNA form, the CDR3 reads TGCGCCAGCAGCCGAGGCGGATTGAGTATCCTCCACAATGAGCAGTTCTTC. This encodes CASSRGGLSILHNEQFF.

The CDR3 coding sequence is TGCAGCGTTGGTTCTCTTCTCTCTGGGGCCAACGTCCTGACTTTC. This gives the protein CSVGSLLSGANVLTF. The chain is built from TRBV29-1 and TRBJ2-6; unclear D gene. The ends were cut back, 4 bases at V and 0 bases at J, with 10 bases in the middle. The CDR3 has 15 residues. Germline CDR1 and CDR2: SQVTM and ANQGSEA. The whole variable domain, filled in from reference TRBV29-1 and TRBJ2-6, reads SAVISQKPSRDICQRGTSLTIQCQVDSQVTMMFWYRQQPGQSLTLIATANQGSEATYESGFVIDKFPISRPNLTFSTLTVSNMSPEDSSIYLCSVGSLLSGANVLTFGAGSRLTVL.

In its sample, this clone was seen a few times. The chain has TRBV7-9 and TRBJ1-4; D call uncertain. Trimming pared 3 bases from V and 0 bases from J, leaving 11 bases between. CDR1 is SEHNR, CDR2 FQNEAQ, per germline (reference sequence). The CDR3 sequence is 16 residues long. CDR3 residues: CASSLSSSATNEKLFF. DNA for the CDR3: TGTGCCAGCAGCTTGTCCTCCTCCGCAACTAATGAAAAACTGTTTTTT. Together with reference TRBV7-9 and TRBJ1-4, the CDR3 gives the full variable domain: DTGVSQNPRHKITKRGQNVTFRCDPISEHNRLYWYRQTLGQGPEFLTYFQNEAQLEKSRLLSDRFSAERPKGSFSTLEIQRTEQGDSAMYLCASSLSSSATNEKLFFGSGTQLSVL.

The chain has TRBV7-2 and TRBJ1-3; TRBD1 aligns across 8 bases. The J segment lost 4 bases and the V segment lost 5 bases, leaving 16 bases of the junction unmatched. Germline V gene data show CDR1 as SGHTA and CDR2 as FQGNSA. The CDR3 sequence is 18 residues long. This CDR3 reads CASSPQIGTGSIGNTIYF. Written as DNA, the CDR3 is TGTGCCAGCAGCCCCCAGATCGGGACAGGATCTATCGGAAACACCATATATTTT.

This CDR3 reads CASSPADGGVVKSSYNEQFF. The CDR3, as DNA: TGCGCCAGCAGCCCCGCGGACGGGGGGGTCGTCAAGAGCTCCTACAATGAGCAGTTCTTC. V is TRBV4-3 and J is TRBJ2-1; 8 bases align to TRBD2. The CDR3 consists of 20 residues. Germline V gives CDR1 LGHNA, CDR2 YSLEER. J lost 0 bases, V lost 4 bases, and 17 bases had no gene match.